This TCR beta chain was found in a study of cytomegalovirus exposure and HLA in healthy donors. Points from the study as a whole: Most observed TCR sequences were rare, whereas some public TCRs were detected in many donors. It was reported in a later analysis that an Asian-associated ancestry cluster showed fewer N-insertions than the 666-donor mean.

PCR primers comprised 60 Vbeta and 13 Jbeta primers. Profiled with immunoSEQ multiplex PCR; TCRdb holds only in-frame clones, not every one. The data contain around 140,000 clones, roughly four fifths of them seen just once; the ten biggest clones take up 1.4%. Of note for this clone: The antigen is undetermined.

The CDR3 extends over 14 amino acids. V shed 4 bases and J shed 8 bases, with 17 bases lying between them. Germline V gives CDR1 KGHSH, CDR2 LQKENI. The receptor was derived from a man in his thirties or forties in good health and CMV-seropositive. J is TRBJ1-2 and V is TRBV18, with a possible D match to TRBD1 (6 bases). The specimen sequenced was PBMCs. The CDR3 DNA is TGTGCCAGCTCACTAGCGCCAGGGGAAGGAGGCTACACCTTC. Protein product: CASSLAPGEGGYTF.